This T cell receptor (beta chain) derives from a study of cytomegalovirus exposure and HLA in healthy donors. Study-level background: An analysis done earlier identified more than 100 million unique TCR beta sequences from 200 million or so T cells. As released early, the data held roughly 85 million unique TCRs from HLA-typed donors. Study-level findings and limits: Later analysis showed TCR association rates varying by HLA locus, highest for DRB1 and lowest for HLA-C.

Donors likely had unrecorded immune exposures despite being nominally healthy when sampled. In the PCR, 60 Vbeta and 13 Jbeta primers were used. Produced via immunoSEQ multiplex PCR; TCRdb's table is partial and in-frame only. Here the sample spans 150,000 to 200,000 clones, almost 85% being singletons. This CDR3 has 15 amino acids. V was pared by 0 bases and J by 9 bases, with 18 bases between. In germline, CDR1 is SGHAT, CDR2 FQNNGV. Comments on this clone: Its antigen is currently unknown.

Sequencing used PBMCs. V usage is TRBV11-2 and J usage is TRBJ2-7; D possibly corresponds to TRBD2 (6 bases). This TCR was sampled from a woman in her fifties or sixties in good health and CMV-seronegative. The CDR3, as DNA: TGTGCCAGCAGCTTAGATGGGAGAGGGGAGGAGGTGCAGTACTTC. Protein product: CASSLDGRGEEVQYF.